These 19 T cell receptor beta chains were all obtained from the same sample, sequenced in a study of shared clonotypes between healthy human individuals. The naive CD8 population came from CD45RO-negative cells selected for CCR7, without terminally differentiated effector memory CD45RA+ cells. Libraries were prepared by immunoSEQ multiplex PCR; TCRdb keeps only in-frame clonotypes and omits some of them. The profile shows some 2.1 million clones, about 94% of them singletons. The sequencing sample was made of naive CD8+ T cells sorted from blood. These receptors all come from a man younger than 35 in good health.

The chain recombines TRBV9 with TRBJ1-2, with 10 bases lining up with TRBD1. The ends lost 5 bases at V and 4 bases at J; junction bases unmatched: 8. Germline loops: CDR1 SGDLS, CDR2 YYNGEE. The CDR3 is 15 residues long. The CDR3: CASSYGTGVPYGYTF. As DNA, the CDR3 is TGTGCCAGCAGTTACGGGACAGGGGTACCCTATGGCTACACCTTC.

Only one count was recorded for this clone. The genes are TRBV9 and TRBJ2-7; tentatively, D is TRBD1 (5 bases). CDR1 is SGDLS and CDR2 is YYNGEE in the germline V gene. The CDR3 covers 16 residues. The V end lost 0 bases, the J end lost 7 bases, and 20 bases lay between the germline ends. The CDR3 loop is CASSVATWGPLEEQYF. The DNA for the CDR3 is TGTGCCAGCAGCGTAGCTACGTGGGGCCCCCTCGAAGAGCAGTACTTC.

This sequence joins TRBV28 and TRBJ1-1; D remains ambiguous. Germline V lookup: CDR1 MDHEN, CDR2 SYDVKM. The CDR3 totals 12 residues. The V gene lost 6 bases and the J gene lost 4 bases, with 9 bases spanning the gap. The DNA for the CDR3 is TGTGCCAGCAGCATCGAAGGCACTGAAGCTTTCTTT. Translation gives CASSIEGTEAFF.

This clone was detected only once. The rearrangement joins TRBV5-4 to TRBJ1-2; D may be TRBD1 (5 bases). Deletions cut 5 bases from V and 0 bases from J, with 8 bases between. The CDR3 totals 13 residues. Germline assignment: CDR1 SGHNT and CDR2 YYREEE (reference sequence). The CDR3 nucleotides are TGTGCCAGCAGTCCGGACACTAACTATGGCTACACCTTC. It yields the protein CASSPDTNYGYTF.

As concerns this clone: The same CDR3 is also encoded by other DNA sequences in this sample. CDR3 nucleotides: TGCGCCAGCAGCATTAGCGGGGGTTCCTACAATGAGCAGTTCTTC. It is translated as CASSISGGSYNEQFF. The chain employs TRBV5-1 and TRBJ2-1; TRBD2 matches at 9 bases. There are 15 residues in the CDR3. The V gene end was trimmed by 4 bases and the J gene end by 1 base; junction bases not matched to a gene: 3. Germline V lookup: CDR1 SGHRS, CDR2 YFSETQ.

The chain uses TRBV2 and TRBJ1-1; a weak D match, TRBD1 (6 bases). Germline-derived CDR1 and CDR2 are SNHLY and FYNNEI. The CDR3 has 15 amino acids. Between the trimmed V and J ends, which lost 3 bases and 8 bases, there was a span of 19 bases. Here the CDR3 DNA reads TGTGCCAGCAGTGAGGGGACACTCAACTTAGGCGAAGCTTTCTTT. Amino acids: CASSEGTLNLGEAFF.

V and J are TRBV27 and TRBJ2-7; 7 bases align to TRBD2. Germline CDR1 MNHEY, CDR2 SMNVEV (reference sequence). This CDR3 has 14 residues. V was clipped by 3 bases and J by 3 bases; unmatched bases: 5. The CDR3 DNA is TGTGCCAGCAGTTTGGGGGGGGAAGTCTACGAGCAGTACTTC. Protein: CASSLGGEVYEQYF.

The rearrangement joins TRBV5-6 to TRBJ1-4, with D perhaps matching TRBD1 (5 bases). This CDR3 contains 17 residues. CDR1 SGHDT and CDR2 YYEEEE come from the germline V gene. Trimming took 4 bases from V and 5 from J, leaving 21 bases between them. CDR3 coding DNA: TGTGCCAGCAGCCCCGCGCCGGGGCCCCGTTGGAATGAAAAACTGTTTTTT. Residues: CASSPAPGPRWNEKLFF. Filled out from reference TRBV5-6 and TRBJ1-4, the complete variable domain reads DAGVTQSPTHLIKTRGQQVTLRCSPKSGHDTVSWYQQALGQGPQFIFQYYEEEERQRGNFPDRFSGHQFPNYSSELNVNALLLGDSALYLCASSPAPGPRWNEKLFFGSGTQLSVL.

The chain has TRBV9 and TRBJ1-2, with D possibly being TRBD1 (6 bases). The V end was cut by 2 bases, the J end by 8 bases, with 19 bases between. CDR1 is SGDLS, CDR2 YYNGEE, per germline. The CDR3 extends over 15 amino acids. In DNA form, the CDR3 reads TGTGCCAGCAGCGTCCCCCAACGGGGGGCGAGGGGCTACACCTTC. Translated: CASSVPQRGARGYTF.

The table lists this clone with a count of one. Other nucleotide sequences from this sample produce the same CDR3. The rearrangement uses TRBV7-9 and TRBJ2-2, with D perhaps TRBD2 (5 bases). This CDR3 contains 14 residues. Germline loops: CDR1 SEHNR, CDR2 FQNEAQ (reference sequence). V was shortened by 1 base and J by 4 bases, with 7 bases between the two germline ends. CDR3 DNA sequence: TGTGCCAGCAGCTTAGTCGCGGGCACCGGGGAGCTGTTTTTT. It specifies CASSLVAGTGELFF.

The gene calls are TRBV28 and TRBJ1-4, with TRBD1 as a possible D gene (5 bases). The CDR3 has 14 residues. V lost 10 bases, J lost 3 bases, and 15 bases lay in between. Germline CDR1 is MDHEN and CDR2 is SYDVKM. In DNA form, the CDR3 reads TGTGCCACCCCTAGGGGCGATGCTAATGAAAAACTGTTTTTT. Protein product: CATPRGDANEKLFF.

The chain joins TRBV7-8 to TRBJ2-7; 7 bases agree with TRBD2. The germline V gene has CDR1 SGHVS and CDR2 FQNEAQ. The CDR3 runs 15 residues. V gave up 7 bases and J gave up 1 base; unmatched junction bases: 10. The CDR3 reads CASTPVGGGSYEQYF. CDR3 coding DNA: TGTGCCAGCACCCCGGTGGGGGGGGGATCCTACGAGCAGTACTTC.

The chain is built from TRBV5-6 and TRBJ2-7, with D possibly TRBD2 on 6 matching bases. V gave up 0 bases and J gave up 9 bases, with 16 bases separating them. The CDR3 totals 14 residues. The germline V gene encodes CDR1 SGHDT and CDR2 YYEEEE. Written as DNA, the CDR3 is TGTGCCAGCAGCTTGGGACTAGAGCGACCCTCGCAGTACTTC. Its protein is CASSLGLERPSQYF.

This chain's CDR3 is CASRVTGVVDTQYF. CDR3 nucleotides: TGTGCCAGTAGAGTTACAGGGGTGGTAGATACGCAGTATTTT. This chain joins TRBV19 and TRBJ2-3; TRBD1 aligns across 7 bases. With 6 bases clipped from V and 5 bases from J, the junction kept 8 bases outside the gene matches. CDR1 LNHDA and CDR2 SQIVND come from the germline V gene (reference sequence). This CDR3 region has 14 residues. Using reference TRBV19 and TRBJ2-3 for the parts outside the CDR3, the full variable domain is DGGITQSPKYLFRKEGQNVTLSCEQNLNHDAMYWYRQDPGQGLRLIYYSQIVNDFQKGDIAEGYSVSREKKESFPLTVTSAQKNPTAFYLCASRVTGVVDTQYFGPGTRLTVL.

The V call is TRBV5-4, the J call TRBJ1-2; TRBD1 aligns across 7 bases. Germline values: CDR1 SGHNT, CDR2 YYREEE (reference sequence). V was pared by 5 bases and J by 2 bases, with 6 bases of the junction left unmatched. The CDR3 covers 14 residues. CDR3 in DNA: TGTGCCAGCAGAATCGGGACAGCGAACTATGGCTACACCTTC. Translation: CASRIGTANYGYTF.

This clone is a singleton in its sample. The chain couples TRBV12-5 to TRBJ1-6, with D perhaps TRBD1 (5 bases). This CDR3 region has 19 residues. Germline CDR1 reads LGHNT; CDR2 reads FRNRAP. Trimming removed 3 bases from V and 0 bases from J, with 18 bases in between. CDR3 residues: CASGFLLGIDSSYNSPLHF. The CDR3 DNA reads TGTGCTAGTGGTTTTTTGCTGGGGATAGACAGCTCCTATAATTCACCCCTCCACTTT.

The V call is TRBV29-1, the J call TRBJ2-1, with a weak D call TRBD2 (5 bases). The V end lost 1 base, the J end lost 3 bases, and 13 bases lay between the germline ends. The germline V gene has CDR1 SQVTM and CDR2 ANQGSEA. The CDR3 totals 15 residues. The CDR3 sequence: CSVEGGVEVYNEQFF. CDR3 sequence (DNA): TGCAGCGTTGAAGGGGGAGTTGAAGTCTACAATGAGCAGTTCTTC.

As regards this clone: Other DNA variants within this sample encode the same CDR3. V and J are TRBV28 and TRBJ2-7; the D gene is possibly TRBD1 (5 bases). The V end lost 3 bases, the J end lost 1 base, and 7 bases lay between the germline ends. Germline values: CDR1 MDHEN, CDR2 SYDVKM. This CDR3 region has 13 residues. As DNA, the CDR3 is TGTGCCAGCAGTTTGGGGCTGTCCTACGAGCAGTACTTC. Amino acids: CASSLGLSYEQYF.

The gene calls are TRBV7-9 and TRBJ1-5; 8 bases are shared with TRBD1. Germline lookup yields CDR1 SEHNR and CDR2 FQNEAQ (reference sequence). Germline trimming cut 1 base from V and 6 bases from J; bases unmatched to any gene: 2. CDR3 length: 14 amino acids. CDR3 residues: CASSLGDRRQPQHF. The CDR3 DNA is TGTGCCAGCAGCTTAGGGGACAGGCGTCAGCCCCAGCATTTT.